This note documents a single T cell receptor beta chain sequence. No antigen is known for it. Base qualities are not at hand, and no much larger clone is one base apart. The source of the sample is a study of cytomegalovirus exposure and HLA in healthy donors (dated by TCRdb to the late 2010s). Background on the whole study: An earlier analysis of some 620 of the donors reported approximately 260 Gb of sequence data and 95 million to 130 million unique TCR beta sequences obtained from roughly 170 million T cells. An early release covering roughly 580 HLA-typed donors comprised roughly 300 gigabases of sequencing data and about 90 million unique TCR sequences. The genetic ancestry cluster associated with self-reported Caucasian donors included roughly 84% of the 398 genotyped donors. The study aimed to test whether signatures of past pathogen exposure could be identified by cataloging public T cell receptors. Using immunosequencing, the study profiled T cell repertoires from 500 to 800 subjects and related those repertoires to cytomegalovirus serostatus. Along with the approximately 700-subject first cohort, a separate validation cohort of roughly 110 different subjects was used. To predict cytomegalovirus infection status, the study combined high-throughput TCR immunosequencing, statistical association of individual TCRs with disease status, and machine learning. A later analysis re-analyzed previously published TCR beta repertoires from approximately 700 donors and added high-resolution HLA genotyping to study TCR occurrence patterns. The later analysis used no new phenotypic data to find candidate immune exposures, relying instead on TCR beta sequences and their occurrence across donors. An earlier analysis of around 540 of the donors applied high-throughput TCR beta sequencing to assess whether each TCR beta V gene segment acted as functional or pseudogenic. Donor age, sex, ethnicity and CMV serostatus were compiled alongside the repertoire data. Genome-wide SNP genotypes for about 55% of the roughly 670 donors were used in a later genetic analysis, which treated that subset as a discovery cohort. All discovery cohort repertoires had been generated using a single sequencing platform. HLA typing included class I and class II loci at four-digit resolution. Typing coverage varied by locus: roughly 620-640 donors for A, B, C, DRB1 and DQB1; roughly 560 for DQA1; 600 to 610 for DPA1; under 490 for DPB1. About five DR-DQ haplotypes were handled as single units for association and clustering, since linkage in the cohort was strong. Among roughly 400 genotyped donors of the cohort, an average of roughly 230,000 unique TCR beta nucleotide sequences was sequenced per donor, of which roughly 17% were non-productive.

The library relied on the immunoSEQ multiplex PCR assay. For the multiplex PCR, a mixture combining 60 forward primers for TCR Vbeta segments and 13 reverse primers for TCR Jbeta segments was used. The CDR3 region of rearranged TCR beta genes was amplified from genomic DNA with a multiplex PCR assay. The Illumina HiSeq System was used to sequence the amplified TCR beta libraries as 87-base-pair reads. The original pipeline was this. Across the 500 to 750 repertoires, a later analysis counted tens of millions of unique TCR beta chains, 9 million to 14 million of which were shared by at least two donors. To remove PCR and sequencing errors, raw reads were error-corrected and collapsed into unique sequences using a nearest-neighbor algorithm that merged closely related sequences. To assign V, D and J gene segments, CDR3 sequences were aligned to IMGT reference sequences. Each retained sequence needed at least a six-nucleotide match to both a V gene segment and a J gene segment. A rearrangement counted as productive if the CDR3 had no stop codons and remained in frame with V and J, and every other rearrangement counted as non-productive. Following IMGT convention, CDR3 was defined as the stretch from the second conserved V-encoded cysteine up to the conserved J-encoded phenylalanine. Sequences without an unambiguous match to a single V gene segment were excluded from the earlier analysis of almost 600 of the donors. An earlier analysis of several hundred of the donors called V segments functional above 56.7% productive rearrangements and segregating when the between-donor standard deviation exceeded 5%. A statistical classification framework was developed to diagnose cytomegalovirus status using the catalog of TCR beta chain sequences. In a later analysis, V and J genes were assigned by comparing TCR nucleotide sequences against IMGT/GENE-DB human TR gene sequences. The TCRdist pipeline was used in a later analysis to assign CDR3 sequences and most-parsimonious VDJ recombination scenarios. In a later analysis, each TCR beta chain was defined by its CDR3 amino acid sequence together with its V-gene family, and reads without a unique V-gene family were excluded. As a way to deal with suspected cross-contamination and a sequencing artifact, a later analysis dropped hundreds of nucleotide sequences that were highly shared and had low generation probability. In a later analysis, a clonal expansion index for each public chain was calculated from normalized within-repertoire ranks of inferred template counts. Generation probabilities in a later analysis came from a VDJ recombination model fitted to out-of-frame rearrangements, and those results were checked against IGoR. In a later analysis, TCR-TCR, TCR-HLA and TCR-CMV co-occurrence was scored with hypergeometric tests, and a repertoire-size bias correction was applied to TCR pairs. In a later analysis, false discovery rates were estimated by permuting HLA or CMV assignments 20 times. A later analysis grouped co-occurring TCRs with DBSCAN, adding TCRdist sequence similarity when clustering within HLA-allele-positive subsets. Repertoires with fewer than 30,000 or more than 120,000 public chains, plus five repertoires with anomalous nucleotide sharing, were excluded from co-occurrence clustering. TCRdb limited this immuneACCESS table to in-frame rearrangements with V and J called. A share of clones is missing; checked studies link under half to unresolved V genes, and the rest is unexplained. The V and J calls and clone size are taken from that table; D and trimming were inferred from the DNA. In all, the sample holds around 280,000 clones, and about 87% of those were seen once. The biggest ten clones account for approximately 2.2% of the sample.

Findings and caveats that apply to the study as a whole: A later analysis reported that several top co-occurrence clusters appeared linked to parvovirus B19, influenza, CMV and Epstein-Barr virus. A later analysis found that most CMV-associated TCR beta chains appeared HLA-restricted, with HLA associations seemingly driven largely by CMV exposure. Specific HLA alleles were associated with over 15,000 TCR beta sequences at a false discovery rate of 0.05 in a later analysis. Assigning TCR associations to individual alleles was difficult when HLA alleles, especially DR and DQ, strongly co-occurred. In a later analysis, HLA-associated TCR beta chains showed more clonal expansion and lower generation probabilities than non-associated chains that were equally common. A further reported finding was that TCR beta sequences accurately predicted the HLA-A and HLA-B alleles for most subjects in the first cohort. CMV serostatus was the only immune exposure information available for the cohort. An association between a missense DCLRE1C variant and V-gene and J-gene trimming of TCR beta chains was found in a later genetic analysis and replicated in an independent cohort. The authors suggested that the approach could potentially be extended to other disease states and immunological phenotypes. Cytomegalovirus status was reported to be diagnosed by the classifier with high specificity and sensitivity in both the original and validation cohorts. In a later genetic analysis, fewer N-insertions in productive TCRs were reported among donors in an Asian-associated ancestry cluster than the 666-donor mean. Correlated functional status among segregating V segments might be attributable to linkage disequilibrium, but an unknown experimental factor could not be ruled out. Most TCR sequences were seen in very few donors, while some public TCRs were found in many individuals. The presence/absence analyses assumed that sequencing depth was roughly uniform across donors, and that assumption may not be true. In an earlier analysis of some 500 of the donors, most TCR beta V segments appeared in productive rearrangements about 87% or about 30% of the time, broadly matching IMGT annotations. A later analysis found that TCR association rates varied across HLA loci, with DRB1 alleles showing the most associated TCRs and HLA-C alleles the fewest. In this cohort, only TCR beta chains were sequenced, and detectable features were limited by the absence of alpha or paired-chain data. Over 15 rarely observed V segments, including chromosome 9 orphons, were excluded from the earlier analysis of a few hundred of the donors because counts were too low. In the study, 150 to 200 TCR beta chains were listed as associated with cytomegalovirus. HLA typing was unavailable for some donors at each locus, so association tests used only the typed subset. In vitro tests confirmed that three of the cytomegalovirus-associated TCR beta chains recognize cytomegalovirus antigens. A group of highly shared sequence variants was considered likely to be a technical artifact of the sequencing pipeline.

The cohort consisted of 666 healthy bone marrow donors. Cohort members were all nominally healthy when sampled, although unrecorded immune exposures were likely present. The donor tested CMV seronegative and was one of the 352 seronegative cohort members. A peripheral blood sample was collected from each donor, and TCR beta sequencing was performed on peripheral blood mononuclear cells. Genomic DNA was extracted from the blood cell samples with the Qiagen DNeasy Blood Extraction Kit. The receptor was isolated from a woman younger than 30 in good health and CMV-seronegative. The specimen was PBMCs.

The DNA sequence is given as TGTGCCATCAGACGGGACAGGGCAAACACTGAAGCTTTCTTT. Translation gives CAIRRDRANTEAFF. Here the chain combines TRBV10-3 and TRBJ1-1, with 9 middle bases fitting TRBD1. The CDR3 spans 14 residues, from the cysteine through the phenylalanine. Just CDR3 DNA is preserved here, 42 bases in frame from base 1. Trimming leaves V shorter by 6 bases and J shorter by 2 bases, with the junction holding 4 bases beyond the gene matches. The germline V gene encodes CDR1 ENHRY and CDR2 SYGVKD.